This paragraph covers one T cell receptor (beta chain) sequence. What it binds is unknown. The sample's treatment: oral pan-JAK inhibitor, 5-10 mg twice daily. These data belong to a study of CD8+ T cells in alopecia areata. Across the whole study: The tofacitinib course ran for 6 to 18 months and was followed by 6 months off drug.

Study observations and caveats: The study found TCR sharing across patients less clear than in mice, possibly for HLA reasons. Clonality in the scalp and expanded CD8+ clones ranked among the top 100 were significantly decreased by tofacitinib.

The junction had 14 bases not matched to a gene; V was cut back by 3 bases and J by 8 bases. The germline gives CDR1 SGHAT, CDR2 FQNNGV. This CDR3 is 17 amino acids long. RNA was isolated and reverse transcribed to cDNA, the sequencing template. Profiling relied on immunoSEQ multiplex PCR, and the TCRdb table lists in-frame clones only, not all of them. In the table there are some 150,000 clones, approximately 86% of which are singletons. This specimen consisted of CD8+ T cells sorted from blood, obtained at week 4, from a patient treated with tofacitinib. This chain uses TRBV11-2 with TRBJ2-4; 9 bases are a match to TRBD2. The TCR sequence derives from a human donor with alopecia areata. The chain's CDR3 is CASSFMGLAGARDIQYF. CDR3 DNA: TGTGCCAGCAGCTTTATGGGACTAGCAGGGGCTAGGGACATTCAGTACTTC.